Below, one T cell receptor (beta chain) is given with its context. Its antigen is currently not known. Per-nucleotide qualities are absent, and no much larger clonotype sits a single base away. The data were obtained in a study of long-term antiretroviral therapy in people with HIV (dated by TCRdb to 2022 to 2024). In the study overall: The earliest samples were collected approximately a decade before the 2015 WHO recommendation for immediate ART, a period when ART was typically delayed until CD4 counts fell. A total of roughly 200 cryopreserved PBMC samples came from 25 to 30 adults with confirmed HIV infection and were collected serially over a mean of roughly six years (range 1-12). This retrospective serial study examined whether starting ART and sustained HIV suppression were associated with changes in the composition and diversity of the TRB repertoire in peripheral blood. About two fifths of the roughly 30 participants with HIV were female. No cross-contamination during QIAcube processing was seen in test extractions of a monoclonal T-cell line run alongside roughly 30 polyclonal samples.

The immunoSEQ hsTCRB v3.0 assay was used at survey level resolution to sequence the TRB variable region. The targeted TRB sequencing depth was roughly 35,000-50,000 T-cell genomes per sample. TRB libraries were pooled and sequenced on an Illumina MiSeq using a v3 150-cycle kit. Regarding the original processing steps: Repertoire analysis ran in R within a reproducible Nextflow workflow covering QC, data transformation and analysis. LymphoSeq2, an R package for exploring AIRR-Seq data, was used to implement the custom analyses. A few samples that yielded fewer than 5000 total TRB sequences were excluded, so that some 190 HIV repertoires were analyzed. Among the roughly 190 retained HIV repertoires, about 59 were collected before ART initiation and approximately 130 were collected after ART initiation. Repertoires were downsampled to 5000 TRB nucleotide sequences, with summary statistics averaged over 100 downsampling iterations. The analysis kept only TRB sequences whose CDR3 regions were at least seven amino acids long. Diversity was assessed using a clonality score derived from Shannon entropy and using the Gini coefficient. In the repertoire networks, any two of the top 5000 CDR3 amino acid sequences were linked whenever the two sequences differed by an edit distance of one. For TRB CDR3 amino acid sequences, antigen specificity groups and MHC restriction were predicted with GLIPH2. Known CMV, EBV, HIV or tissue antigen associations were flagged by matching CDR3 amino acid sequences against VDJdb and McPAS-TCR. Pre-ART, post-ART and control groups were compared with Wilcoxon signed-rank tests and Holm-Bonferroni correction. TCRdb limited this immuneACCESS table to in-frame rearrangements with V and J called. A share of clones is missing; checked studies link under half to unresolved V genes, and the rest is unexplained. The V and J calls and clone size are taken from that table; D and trimming were inferred from the DNA. In this sample the table shows approximately 47,000 clones, about 86% of which occur a single time. The leading ten clones occupy 2.5% to 3.5% of the sample.

Overall study results and their limits: Expanded TRB clones identified before ART initiation dominated the repertoire across all time points, though the dominance fluctuated and decreased in many PLHIV after ART. Owing to limited PBMC availability, only the TCR beta chain was sequenced, without alpha chain pairing. Because cell numbers in pre-ART samples were limited, unsorted PBMC were profiled instead of sorted CD4+ and CD8+ T cells. Starting ART was linked to a significant rise in TRB diversity, yet even with long-term ART the diversity remained significantly lower than in transplant donor controls. Inferences about post-ART repertoire changes are limited because no data were available on ART adherence, viral resistance or therapy changes. Narrower CDR3 length ranges were observed in HIV repertoires than in controls, and an antigen-experienced repertoire with only a slight naive shift after ART was suggested by the network structure. The samples span the years 2004 to 2017, and the ART regimens used may be less effective than current regimens.

V is cut by 0 bases and J by 6 bases, and the space between the germline ends is 11 bases. From its cysteine to its phenylalanine, the CDR3 spans 14 amino acids. CDR3 DNA is the only sequence kept; it has 42 bases, read in frame from the first base. Via the germline V gene (reference sequence), CDR1 is GTSNPN and CDR2 SVGIG. Inclusion was restricted to participants for whom at least one PBMC sample before ART initiation and at least two post-ART samples were available. Every participant with HIV received treatment in the United States of America. Before DNA extraction, cryopreserved samples containing roughly 0.9-10 million PBMC were thawed and washed. At the time of the earliest PBMC sample for each participant with HIV, ages ranged from about 20 to 55 years. Each participant contributed PBMC samples from 1-4 timepoints before ART initiation and 2-8 timepoints after ART initiation, with a median of 7 samples. For every participant, serial HIV viral load, CD4+ T-cell count, ART history and demographic data were obtained. Genomic DNA was extracted from unsorted PBMC with a Qiagen kit on a QIAcube, processed in batches of 12 samples.

The specimen comprised unsorted PBMCs, sampled 0.8 years after starting antiretroviral therapy. The sequence came from a woman between 18 and 30 years old with HIV. The chain is made from TRBV30 and TRBJ2-2; the D gene is perhaps TRBD2, on 6 matching bases. The encoded CDR3 is CAWSVFAGSGELFF. DNA sequence: TGTGCCTGGAGTGTTTTTGCGGGATCCGGGGAGCTGTTTTTT.